This record concerns one TCR beta chain sequence. Antigen: not known. This entry comes from a study of siplizumab effects on memory and regulatory T cells. Study-wide results and caveats: Mappable alloreactive CD4+ clones came from Treg cells more than 55% of the time on average with siplizumab, against about 25% in controls. Naive T cells appeared more diverse than memory cells and seemed to be major alloresponse contributors.

V gave up 5 bases and J gave up 3 bases, with 9 bases separating them. Per germline, CDR1 SGHNT and CDR2 YYREEE (reference sequence). The CDR3 length is 13 residues. Method: immunoSEQ multiplex PCR; TCRdb's copy keeps in-frame clones and lacks some. The data contain tens of thousands of clones, about 90% of them seen just once; the ten biggest clones take up more than 25%. This rearrangement joins TRBV5-4 to TRBJ2-1; unclear D gene. The receptor was derived from a human donor in good health. The sequencing sample was made of CD8+ T cells sorted from blood. CDR3: CASRPGLYNEQFF. As DNA, the CDR3 is TGTGCCAGCAGACCGGGCCTCTACAATGAGCAGTTCTTC.